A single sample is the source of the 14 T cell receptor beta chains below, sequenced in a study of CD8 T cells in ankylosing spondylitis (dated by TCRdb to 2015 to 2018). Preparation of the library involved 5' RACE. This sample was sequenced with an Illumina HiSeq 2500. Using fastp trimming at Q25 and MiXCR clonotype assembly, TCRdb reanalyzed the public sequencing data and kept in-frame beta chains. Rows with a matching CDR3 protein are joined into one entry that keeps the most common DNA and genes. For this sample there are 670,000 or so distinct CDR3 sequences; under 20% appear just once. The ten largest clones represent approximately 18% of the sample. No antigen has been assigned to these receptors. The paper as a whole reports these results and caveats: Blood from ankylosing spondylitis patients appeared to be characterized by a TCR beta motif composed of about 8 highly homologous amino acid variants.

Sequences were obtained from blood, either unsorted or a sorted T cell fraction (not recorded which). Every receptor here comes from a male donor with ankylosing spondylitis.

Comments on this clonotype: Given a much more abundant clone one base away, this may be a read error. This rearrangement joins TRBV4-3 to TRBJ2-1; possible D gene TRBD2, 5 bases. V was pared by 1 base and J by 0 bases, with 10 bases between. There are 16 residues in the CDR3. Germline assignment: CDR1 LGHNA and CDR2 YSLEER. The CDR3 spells CASSQGGAASYNEQFF. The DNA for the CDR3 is TGCGCCAGCAGCCAAGGTGGAGCGGCCTCCTACAATGAGCAGTTCTTC.

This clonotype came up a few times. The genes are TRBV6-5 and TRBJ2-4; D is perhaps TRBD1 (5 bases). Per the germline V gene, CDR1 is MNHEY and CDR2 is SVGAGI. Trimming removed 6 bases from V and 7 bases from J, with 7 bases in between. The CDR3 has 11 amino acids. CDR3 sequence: CASRDKNIQYF. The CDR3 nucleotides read TGTGCCAGCAGGGACAAGAACATTCAGTACTTC.

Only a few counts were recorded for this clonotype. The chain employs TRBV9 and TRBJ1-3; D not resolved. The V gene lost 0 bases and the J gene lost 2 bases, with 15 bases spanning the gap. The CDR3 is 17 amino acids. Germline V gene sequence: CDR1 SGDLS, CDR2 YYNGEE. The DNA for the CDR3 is TGTGCCAGCAGCGTAGTCGGGCGAGGAATGGCTGGAAACACCATATATTTT. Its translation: CASSVVGRGMAGNTIYF.

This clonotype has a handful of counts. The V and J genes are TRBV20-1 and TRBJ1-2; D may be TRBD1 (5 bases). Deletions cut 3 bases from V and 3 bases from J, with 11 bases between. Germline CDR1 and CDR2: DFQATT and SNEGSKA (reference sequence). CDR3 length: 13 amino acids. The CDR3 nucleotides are TGCAGTGCTAGGCGGGGGGTTGACTATGGCTACACCTTC. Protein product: CSARRGVDYGYTF.

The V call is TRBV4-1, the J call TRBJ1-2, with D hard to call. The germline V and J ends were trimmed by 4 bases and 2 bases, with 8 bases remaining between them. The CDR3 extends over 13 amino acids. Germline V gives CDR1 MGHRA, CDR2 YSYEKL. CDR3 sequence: CASSRSRNYGYTF. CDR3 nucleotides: TGCGCCAGCAGCCGCAGTAGGAACTATGGCTACACCTTC.

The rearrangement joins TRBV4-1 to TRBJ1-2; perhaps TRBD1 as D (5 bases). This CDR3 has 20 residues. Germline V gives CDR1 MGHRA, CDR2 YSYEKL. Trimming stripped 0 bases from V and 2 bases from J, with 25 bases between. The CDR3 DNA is TGCGCCAGCAGCCAAGATCATAATGGGGGTACAGGTCTCTTCAACTATGGCTACACCTTC. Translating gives CASSQDHNGGTGLFNYGYTF.

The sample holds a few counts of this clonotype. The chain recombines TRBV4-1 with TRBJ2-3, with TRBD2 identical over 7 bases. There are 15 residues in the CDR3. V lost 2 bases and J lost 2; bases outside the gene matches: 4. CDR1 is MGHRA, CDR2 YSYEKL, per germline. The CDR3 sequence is CASSQWEGNTDTQYF. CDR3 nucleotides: TGCGCCAGCAGCCAATGGGAGGGAAACACAGATACGCAGTATTTT.

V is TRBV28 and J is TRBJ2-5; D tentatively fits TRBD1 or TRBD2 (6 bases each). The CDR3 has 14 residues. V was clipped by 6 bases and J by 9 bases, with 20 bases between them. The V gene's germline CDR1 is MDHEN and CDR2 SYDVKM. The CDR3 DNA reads TGTGCCAGCAGCCGGACAGTTCCTTCGGGGGCCCAGTACTTC. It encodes CASSRTVPSGAQYF.

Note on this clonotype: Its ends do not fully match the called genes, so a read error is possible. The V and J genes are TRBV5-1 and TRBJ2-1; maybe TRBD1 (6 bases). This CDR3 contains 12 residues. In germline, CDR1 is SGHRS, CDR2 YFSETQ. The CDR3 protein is CASSERDIGESF. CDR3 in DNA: TGCGCCAGCAGCGAAAGGGACATAGGAGAGTCCTTC.

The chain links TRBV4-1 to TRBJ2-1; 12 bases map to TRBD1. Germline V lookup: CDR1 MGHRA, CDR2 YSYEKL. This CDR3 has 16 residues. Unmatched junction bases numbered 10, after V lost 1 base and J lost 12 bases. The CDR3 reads CASSQVGTGGVEWQFF. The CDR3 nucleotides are TGCGCCAGCAGCCAAGTAGGGACAGGGGGCGTTGAATGGCAGTTCTTC.

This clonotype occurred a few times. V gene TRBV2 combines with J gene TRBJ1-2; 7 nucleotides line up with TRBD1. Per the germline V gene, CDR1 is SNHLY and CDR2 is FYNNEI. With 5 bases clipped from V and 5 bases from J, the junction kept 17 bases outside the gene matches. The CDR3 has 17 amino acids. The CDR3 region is CASSISGQTVLGYGYTF. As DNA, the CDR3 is TGTGCCAGCAGTATCTCGGGACAGACAGTGTTGGGGTATGGCTACACCTTC. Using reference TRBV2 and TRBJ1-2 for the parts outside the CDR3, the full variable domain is EPEVTQTPSHQVTQMGQEVILRCVPISNHLYFYWYRQILGQKVEFLVSFYNNEISEKSEIFDDQFSVERPDGSNFTLKIRSTKLEDSAMYFCASSISGQTVLGYGYTFGSGTRLTVV.

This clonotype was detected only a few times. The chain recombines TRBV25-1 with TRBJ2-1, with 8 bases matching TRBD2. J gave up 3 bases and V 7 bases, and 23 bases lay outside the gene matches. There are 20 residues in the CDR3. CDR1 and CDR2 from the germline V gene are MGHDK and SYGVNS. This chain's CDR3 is CASIGTRISTGTFGYNEQFF. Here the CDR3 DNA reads TGTGCCAGCATAGGGACTAGGATATCAACAGGGACCTTTGGCTACAATGAGCAGTTCTTC.

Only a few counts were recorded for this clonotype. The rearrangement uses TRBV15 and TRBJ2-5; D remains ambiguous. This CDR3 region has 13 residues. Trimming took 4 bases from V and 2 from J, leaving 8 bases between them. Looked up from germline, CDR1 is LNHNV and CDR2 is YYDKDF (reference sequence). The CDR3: CATSTQEQETQYF. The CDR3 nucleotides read TGTGCCACCAGCACACAAGAACAAGAGACCCAGTACTTC.

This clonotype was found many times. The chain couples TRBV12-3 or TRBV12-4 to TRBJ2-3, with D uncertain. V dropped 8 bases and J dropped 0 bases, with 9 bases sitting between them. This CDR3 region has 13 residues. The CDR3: CASSSSSTDTQYF. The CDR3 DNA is TGTGCCAGCTCATCCTCTAGCACAGATACGCAGTATTTT.